This entry features one T cell receptor (beta chain) sequence. What it binds is unknown. This specimen belongs to a study of cytomegalovirus exposure and HLA in healthy donors. Points from the study as a whole: In a later analysis, an Asian-associated ancestry cluster reportedly showed fewer N-insertions than the approximately 700-donor mean.

The PCR contained 60 Vbeta and 13 Jbeta primers. The table came from immunoSEQ multiplex PCR; TCRdb's copy has only in-frame clones and leaves some out. The data contain over 130,000 clones, roughly three quarters of them seen just once; the ten biggest clones take up around 3.2%. The V gene lost 0 bases and the J gene lost 5 bases, with 10 bases spanning the gap. CDR1 and CDR2 from the germline V gene are MNHEY and SVGAGI. This CDR3 is built from 14 residues. This receptor was taken from a human donor in good health. This chain connects TRBV6-5 to TRBJ1-2; possibly TRBD1 for D (6 bases). The material sequenced was PBMCs. The CDR3 reads CASSYSGQPYGYTF. CDR3 nucleotide sequence: TGTGCCAGCAGTTACTCCGGACAGCCTTATGGCTACACCTTC.